The 32 T cell receptor beta chains listed next were all sequenced from one sample in a study of T cells in Graves' hyperthyroidism and ophthalmopathy. Researchers took RNA transcripts and amplified the TCR beta CDR3 regions from them. HTBI primers were used for first-round RT-PCR of the TCR CDR3. Via MiXCR, TCRdb re-called the multiplex PCR reads, giving one row per CDR3 protein. The data contain nearly 750,000 distinct CDR3 sequences, 35% of them singletons. The specimen sequenced was blood. The receptors shown here come from a woman between 40 and 50 years old with Graves' hyperthyroidism.

CDR3 nucleotide sequence: TGCAGTGCTAGAGGGGGCAGGGGGCAAAACGAGCAGTACTTC. This translates into CSARGGRGQNEQYF. This rearrangement joins TRBV20-1 to TRBJ2-7; TRBD1 matches at 8 bases. The ends lost 1 base at V and 5 bases at J; junction bases unmatched: 7. Germline CDR1 reads DFQATT; CDR2 reads SNEGSKA (reference sequence). This CDR3 is built from 14 residues.

Details on this clonotype: A clone one base away is much larger, so this may be a read error. The chain joins TRBV19 to TRBJ2-7; D remains unclear. The CDR3 length is 13 residues. Germline-derived CDR1 and CDR2 are LNHDA and SQIVND (reference sequence). CDR3 sequence reads: CASGITESYEQYF. CDR3 DNA: TGTGCCAGTGGTATAACAGAGTCCTACGAGCAGTACTTC.

This clonotype was detected a few times. CDR3 DNA sequence: TGCGCCAGCAGCCTCTTAGCGGCCACCGGGGAGCTGTTTTTT. Translation: CASSLLAATGELFF. The V call is TRBV5-1, the J call TRBJ2-2; D might be TRBD2 (6 bases). There are 14 residues in the CDR3. Trimming pared 4 bases from V and 4 bases from J, leaving 11 bases between. CDR1 and CDR2 (germline): SGHRS, YFSETQ.

In this sample, this clonotype turned up many times. The CDR3 nucleotides read TGTGCCAGCAGCTTAGGGCAGGGGGGGATTTGGGCCCAGTACTTC. Translated: CASSLGQGGIWAQYF. The rearrangement links TRBV7-2 to TRBJ2-5; the D gene could be TRBD1 or TRBD2 (7 bases each). Trimming left V 1 base short and J 9 bases short, with 18 bases between. Germline CDR1 is SGHTA and CDR2 is FQGNSA. CDR3 size: 15 residues.

This clonotype was seen repeatedly, ten times or more. The CDR3, as DNA: TGTGCCAGCAGTGTCTCGTATGGCTACACCTTC. Its translation is CASSVSYGYTF. The J gene is TRBJ1-2, the V gene TRBV2; D is uncertain. The germline V and J ends were trimmed by 4 bases and 5 bases, with 5 bases remaining between them. The CDR3 has 11 residues. CDR1 and CDR2 from the germline V gene are SNHLY and FYNNEI.

The genes are TRBV9 and TRBJ1-2; 7 nucleotides match TRBD1. Trimming took 2 bases from V and 2 from J; bases not matched to a gene: 6. CDR1 and CDR2 (germline): SGDLS, YYNGEE. The CDR3 length is 15 residues. CDR3 sequence reads: CASSVLGTVNYGYTF. The CDR3 nucleotides are TGTGCCAGCAGCGTTCTGGGGACAGTGAACTATGGCTACACCTTC.

The chain combines TRBV15 with TRBJ1-1; 9 bases fit TRBD1. The germline V gene has CDR1 LNHNV and CDR2 YYDKDF (reference sequence). Unmatched junction bases numbered 11, after V lost 4 bases and J lost 5 bases. The CDR3 contains 16 residues. The CDR3 sequence: CATSKGTGRGRTEAFF. The DNA of the CDR3 is TGTGCCACCAGCAAAGGGACAGGGAGGGGAAGAACTGAAGCTTTCTTT.

This clonotype was detected many times. This chain links TRBV19 with TRBJ2-7, with unresolved D. V was shortened by 9 bases and J by 7 bases, with 22 bases between the two germline ends. Germline V CDR1 and CDR2: LNHDA, SQIVND (reference sequence). CDR3 length: 14 amino acids. The CDR3: CASTDRSTLGEQYF. CDR3 DNA: TGTGCCAGCACCGATAGGAGCACCCTAGGGGAGCAGTACTTC.

Concerning this clonotype itself: Sequence at one end of the junction differs from germline and may be a read error. This sequence joins TRBV4-1 and TRBJ2-5, with TRBD2 matching over 7 bases. Germline V gene sequence: CDR1 MGHRA, CDR2 YSYEKL. The CDR3 loop spans 14 amino acids. The CDR3 DNA follows: TGCGCCAACAGCCAACGGCTAGCGGAAGAGACCCAGTACTTC. This sequence encodes CANSQRLAEETQYF.

This clonotype has more than one count but fewer than ten. The chain carries TRBV6-6 and TRBJ1-1; 10 bases align to TRBD1. Germline V CDR1 and CDR2: MNHNY, SVGAGI (reference sequence). V was clipped by 2 bases and J by 3 bases; unmatched bases: 6. The CDR3 spans 16 residues. CDR3 residues: CASSYPRDRGHTEAFF. For the CDR3, the DNA is TGTGCCAGCAGTTACCCCCGAGACAGGGGGCACACTGAAGCTTTCTTT.

In regard to this clonotype: A read error may be the cause here, since a much bigger clone is one base away. The chain uses TRBV6-5 and TRBJ1-2, with D uncertain. V was trimmed by 5 bases and J by 5 bases, leaving 6 bases between them. The CDR3 runs 11 residues. Germline V gene sequence: CDR1 MNHEY, CDR2 SVGAGI. The CDR3 DNA reads as TGTGCCAGCAGTCATACATATGGCTACACCTTC. Its protein product is CASSHTYGYTF.

This clonotype was seen many times. V usage is TRBV10-3 and J usage is TRBJ1-1, with D tentatively TRBD1 (5 bases). Germline CDR1 and CDR2: ENHRY and SYGVKD. This CDR3 is built from 13 residues. The ends were cut back, 11 bases at V and 7 bases at J, with 20 bases in the middle. CDR3 residues: CAVKPGTTDEAFF. CDR3 DNA sequence: TGTGCCGTCAAACCCGGGACCACCGATGAAGCTTTCTTT.

V usage is TRBV4-1 and J usage is TRBJ1-2; 7 positions agree with TRBD1. The CDR3 covers 15 residues. Germline trimming cut 1 base from V and 7 bases from J; bases unmatched to any gene: 9. Germline V lookup: CDR1 MGHRA, CDR2 YSYEKL. CDR3 loop: CASSQVGGVLSGYTF. As DNA, the CDR3 is TGCGCCAGCAGCCAAGTAGGGGGCGTATTAAGTGGCTACACCTTC.

This rearrangement joins TRBV20-1 to TRBJ1-2; 9 bases line up with TRBD1. Germline V gene sequence: CDR1 DFQATT, CDR2 SNEGSKA (reference sequence). The CDR3 sequence is 12 residues long. Germline trimming cut 0 bases from V and 8 bases from J; bases unmatched to any gene: 1. CDR3 coding DNA: TGCAGTGCTAGAGAGGACAGGGGCGGCTACACCTTC. Its protein product is CSAREDRGGYTF.

The sample holds a few counts of this clonotype. A much larger clone sits a single nucleotide away, making a read error possible. The DNA for the CDR3 is TGTGCCAGCAGCTTAAGGCCCCGATACGAGCAGTACTTC. This sequence encodes CASSLRPRYEQYF. The chain combines TRBV7-2 with TRBJ2-7, with D hard to call. The CDR3 extends over 13 amino acids. With 2 bases removed from V and 4 bases from J, the gap between germline ends came to 9 bases. The germline gives CDR1 SGHTA, CDR2 FQGNSA.

The CDR3 sequence: CSASPPPGQSNTEAFF. The CDR3 DNA follows: TGCAGTGCCAGTCCTCCCCCGGGACAGTCGAACACTGAAGCTTTCTTT. The chain combines TRBV20-1 with TRBJ1-1, with 7 nucleotides matching TRBD1. This CDR3 has 16 residues. V trimming: 6 bases; J trimming: 1 base; junction bases outside the gene matches: 14. Germline V gives CDR1 DFQATT, CDR2 SNEGSKA (reference sequence).

This clonotype was recorded only once. The V and J genes are TRBV20-1 and TRBJ2-5; the D gene is possibly TRBD2 (5 bases). The CDR3 is made up of 16 amino acids. Germline-derived CDR1 and CDR2 are DFQATT and SNEGSKA (reference sequence). Between the trimmed V and J ends, which lost 0 bases and 9 bases, there was a span of 23 bases. CDR3 DNA sequence: TGCAGTGCTAGAGATAAGACTAACAAGAGATTTGAGGCCCAGTACTTC. The encoded protein is CSARDKTNKRFEAQYF.

Note on this clonotype: It may be a read error: a sequence one base away is much more abundant. V gene TRBV28 combines with J gene TRBJ2-5, with D hard to call. Germline V CDR1 and CDR2: MDHEN, SYDVKM. The V end was cut by 5 bases, the J end by 5 bases, with 12 bases between. This CDR3 contains 13 residues. Written as DNA, the CDR3 is TGTGCCAGCAGTGCCCCGAATCTTGAGACCCAGTACTTC. Encoded protein: CASSAPNLETQYF.

Of note for this clonotype: Since a much larger clone is just one base distant, this may be a read error. The genes are TRBV19 and TRBJ1-2; weak D call: TRBD1 (5 bases). The CDR3 is 13 residues long. Germline-derived CDR1 and CDR2 are LNHDA and SQIVND (reference sequence). With 7 bases removed from V and 4 bases from J, the gap between germline ends came to 13 bases. CDR3 residues: CASKGDLRYGYTF. As DNA, the CDR3 is TGTGCCAGTAAAGGGGACTTACGCTATGGCTACACCTTC.

This clonotype was counted between two and nine times. The rearrangement links TRBV29-1 to TRBJ2-2; TRBD2 is a possible D gene (6 bases). Trimming took off 7 bases at V and 7 bases at J, with 16 bases between the two ends. This CDR3 contains 13 residues. Germline V lookup: CDR1 SQVTM, CDR2 ANQGSEA. In DNA form, the CDR3 reads TGCAGCGCCCGGGGACTGCCAGACGGGGAGCTGTTTTTT. As protein: CSARGLPDGELFF.

The chain combines TRBV15 with TRBJ1-2; possible D gene TRBD1, 6 bases. Germline lookup yields CDR1 LNHNV and CDR2 YYDKDF (reference sequence). V was pared by 8 bases and J by 3 bases, with 13 bases between. This CDR3 contains 13 residues. CDR3 in amino acids: CATGQTGDYGYTF. CDR3 nucleotides: TGTGCCACCGGACAGACAGGAGACTATGGCTACACCTTC.

The chain uses TRBV7-3 and TRBJ2-5, with D tentatively TRBD1 or TRBD2 (5 bases each). The CDR3 sequence is 14 residues long. Trimming cost V 6 bases and J 5 bases, with 16 bases left between them. Germline assignment: CDR1 SGHTA and CDR2 FQGTGA. This chain's CDR3 is CASSRSGTGETQYF. The CDR3 bases are TGTGCCAGCAGTCGCTCCGGGACGGGGGAGACCCAGTACTTC. The variable domain in full, completed from reference TRBV7-3 and TRBJ2-5, reads GAGVSQTPSNKVTEKGKYVELRCDPISGHTALYWYRQSLGQGPEFLIYFQGTGAADDSGLPNDRFFAVRPEGSVSTLKIQRTERGDSAVYLCASSRSGTGETQYFGPGTRLLVL.

Note on this clonotype: This may be a read error, as it is one base from a much larger clone. In this CDR3 the conserved last residue, phenylalanine or tryptophan, is missing, so a read error is likely. The CDR3 DNA is TGTGCCAGCACCCCTGGGGCGCTGGGAGGCTACACCCTC. The encoded protein is CASTPGALGGYTL. The chain uses TRBV12-3 or TRBV12-4 and TRBJ1-2, with D perhaps TRBD1 (5 bases). This CDR3 spans 13 amino acids. Trimming stripped 7 bases from V and 8 bases from J, with 17 bases between.

This clonotype was detected ten times or more. The J gene is TRBJ1-1, the V gene TRBV10-3; D not resolved. This CDR3 has 14 residues. V dropped 6 bases and J dropped 6 bases, with 17 bases sitting between them. Germline lookup yields CDR1 ENHRY and CDR2 SYGVKD. This CDR3 reads CAISELPYGAEAFF. In nucleotides, the CDR3 is TGTGCCATCAGCGAATTGCCATATGGGGCTGAAGCTTTCTTT.

This clonotype has a handful of counts. The V call is TRBV6-5, the J call TRBJ1-1; no clear D. This CDR3 has 16 amino acids. Germline-derived CDR1 and CDR2 are MNHEY and SVGAGI. Trimming stripped 4 bases from V and 1 base from J, with 16 bases between. The chain's CDR3 is CASSFDPPEENTEAFF. CDR3 coding DNA: TGTGCCAGCAGTTTTGACCCCCCCGAAGAGAACACTGAAGCTTTCTTT.

The rearrangement uses TRBV7-9 and TRBJ1-5; possible D gene TRBD1, 5 bases. The CDR3 consists of 16 residues. Trimming left V 5 bases short and J 0 bases short, with 14 bases between. Germline V gives CDR1 SEHNR, CDR2 FQNEAQ (reference sequence). Here the CDR3 DNA reads TGTGCCAGCAGCCCCCGGGGCAGTGATAGCAATCAGCCCCAGCATTTT. Its translation: CASSPRGSDSNQPQHF. The whole variable domain, filled in from reference TRBV7-9 and TRBJ1-5, reads DTGVSQNPRHKITKRGQNVTFRCDPISEHNRLYWYRQTLGQGPEFLTYFQNEAQLEKSRLLSDRFSAERPKGSFSTLEIQRTEQGDSAMYLCASSPRGSDSNQPQHFGDGTRLSIL.

About this clonotype itself: Possible read error: a much larger clone is one base away. The genes are TRBV20-1 and TRBJ1-4; 8 bases map to TRBD1. The CDR3 runs to 14 residues. Looked up from germline, CDR1 is DFQATT and CDR2 is SNEGSKA (reference sequence). In DNA form, the CDR3 reads TGCAGTGCTAGGGGGACAGGAGATAATGAAAAACTGTCTTTT. Amino acids: CSARGTGDNEKLSF.

This clonotype was recorded at least ten times. The V gene is TRBV4-3, the J gene TRBJ1-3; D call uncertain. CDR1 is LGHNA and CDR2 is YSLEER in the germline V gene. Trimming stripped 0 bases from V and 2 bases from J, with 8 bases between. The CDR3 runs 15 residues. In DNA, the CDR3 is TGCGCCAGCAGCCAAGATTGGGGTACTGGAAACACCATATATTTT. Translated, it gives CASSQDWGTGNTIYF.

Note on this clonotype: Since a much larger clone is just one base distant, this may be a read error. The chain couples TRBV20-1 to TRBJ1-5, with D perhaps matching TRBD1 (5 bases). This CDR3 region has 12 residues. The V gene's germline CDR1 is DFQATT and CDR2 SNEGSKA (reference sequence). The CDR3 DNA is TGCAGTGCCGATTCCCTAGTGGGGCCCCATCATTTT. Its protein is CSADSLVGPHHF.

With respect to this clonotype: A read error may be the cause here, since a much bigger clone is one base away. Given the absence of the conserved phenylalanine or tryptophan at the CDR3 end, a read error is likely. The chain combines TRBV13 with TRBJ1-2; D unresolved. From germline, CDR1 is PRHDT and CDR2 FYEKMQ (reference sequence). Between the trimmed V and J ends, which lost 5 bases and 3 bases, there was a span of 10 bases. The CDR3 has 13 residues. The DNA for the CDR3 is TGTGCCAGCAGCGCGAACGAGGACTATGGCTACACCTCC. Encoded protein: CASSANEDYGYTS.

This clonotype was counted at least ten times. This rearrangement joins TRBV29-1 to TRBJ2-7; TRBD1 agrees at 10 bases. V was pared by 7 bases and J by 3 bases, with 12 bases of the junction left unmatched. The CDR3 is 15 residues long. The germline V gene has CDR1 SQVTM and CDR2 ANQGSEA. The CDR3 reads CSATPGTGAVYEQYF. The CDR3 nucleotides read TGCAGCGCCACTCCCGGGACAGGGGCCGTCTACGAGCAGTACTTC.

V usage is TRBV11-1 and J usage is TRBJ2-1, with TRBD2 identical over 12 bases. The CDR3 runs to 14 residues. Trimming took 6 bases from V and 8 from J; bases not matched to a gene: 5. The germline V gene encodes CDR1 SGHAT and CDR2 FQDESV (reference sequence). The CDR3 protein is CASRRLAGGDEQFF. DNA of the CDR3: TGTGCCAGCAGGCGTCTAGCGGGGGGGGATGAGCAGTTCTTC.